This is a list of T cell receptor beta chains from one sample in a study of T cells in Graves' hyperthyroidism and ophthalmopathy. TCRdb reanalysed the multiplex PCR reads using MiXCR and keeps one entry per CDR3 protein. The data show 540,000 or so distinct CDR3 sequences, under 60% seen once. The sequencing sample was made of peripheral blood or thyroid tissue (not recorded which). Source of these receptors: an adult woman with Graves' disease, either hyperthyroidism or ophthalmopathy (not recorded which). CDR3s include the opening cysteine and the closing phenylalanine or tryptophan. A D gene is named only where the DNA matches it firmly. A row's size may be missing; if present it is once, few, many or a size class.

TGTGCCAGCAGCACAGAGGGGGGGATCAATCAGCCCCAGCATTTT CASSTEGGINQPQHF NA many TRBJ1-5 TRBV9
TGTGCCAGCAGCCGAGGGGACTTCGGACTGAACACTGAAGCTTTCTTT CASSRGDFGLNTEAFF NA many TRBJ1-1 TRBV14
TGTGCCAGCAGCCCCCAGGCCCTTGGCGAGCAGTACTTC CASSPQALGEQYF NA NA TRBJ2-7 TRBV7-6
TGTGCCGGCAGCGACTCATGGAGAGCGGGCGTGGATACGCAGTATTTT CAGSDSWRAGVDTQYF NA NA TRBJ2-3 TRBV5-4
TGTGCCATCAGTTGGACAGGGGTGGGCACTGAAGCTTTCTTT CAISWTGVGTEAFF TRBD1 many TRBJ1-1 TRBV10-3
TGTGCCACCAGTGATTTACAGTACAATGAGCAGTTCTTC CATSDLQYNEQFF NA NA TRBJ2-1 TRBV24-1
TGCGCCAGCAGCCAAGCTCAAGTCGCGTCCTACGAGCAGTACTTC CASSQAQVASYEQYF NA many TRBJ2-7 TRBV4-1
TGCAGTGCTCTAACCCCGACAGGGATGAACACTGAAGCTTTCTTT CSALTPTGMNTEAFF TRBD1 NA TRBJ1-1 TRBV20-1
NA CSVEYCASTVGPRGETQYF NA NA TRBJ2-5 TRBV29-1
TGCAGTGCGCCCGGGACAGGGGGTAGTCAGGAGGGCTACACCTTC CSAPGTGGSQEGYTF TRBD1 NA TRBJ1-2 TRBV20-1
TGCGCCAGCAGCTTGGGATCGGGGCCGGGGACCCAGCATTTT CASSLGSGPGTQHF NA NA TRBJ1-5 TRBV5-1
TGTGCCAGCAGTGATTGGGCCCTAGGTTCACCCCTCCACTTT CASSDWALGSPLHF NA many TRBJ1-6 TRBV25-1
TGTGCCACCAGCAGACAGGGGACGGGAACTGAAGCTTTCTTT CATSRQGTGTEAFF NA NA TRBJ1-1 TRBV15
TGCGCCAGCAGCTCCGGGACAGCACACTACACTGAAGCTTTCTTT CASSSGTAHYTEAFF TRBD1 NA TRBJ1-1 TRBV5-1
TGTGCCAGCAGTGACTCCGCGGGGAGCACAGATACGCAGTATTTT CASSDSAGSTDTQYF NA NA TRBJ2-3 TRBV2
TGTGCCACCAGCAGTAGAGGGAACTCTGGAAACACCATATATTTT CATSSRGNSGNTIYF NA many TRBJ1-3 TRBV15
TGTGCCACCAGCAGAGTACGCCGGAGGGGATTCTACGAGCAGTACTTC CATSRVRRRGFYEQYF NA NA TRBJ2-7 TRBV15
TGTGCCACCAGCAGAGATTGGGCCGTCCTAACCCTCCACTTT CATSRDWAVLTLHF NA many TRBJ1-6 TRBV15
TGTGCCAGCAGCGGATCCCGGGCCAACGTCCTGACTTTC CASSGSRANVLTF NA NA TRBJ2-6 TRBV9
TGTGCCATCAGTGGAAACAGGGGGGCGAGCGAGCAGTACTTC CAISGNRGASEQYF TRBD1 many TRBJ2-7 TRBV10-3
TGCGCCAGCAGCCCCCCGGGACAGGGAAACACCATATATTTT CASSPPGQGNTIYF TRBD1 NA TRBJ1-3 TRBV5-1
TGCGCCAGCAGCCTGGGGCTCGCGAAACCCTACGAGCAGTACTTC CASSLGLAKPYEQYF NA many TRBJ2-7 TRBV5-1
TGCAGCGCCGAGGGGTCCACGGGGTTCGAGCAGTACTTC CSAEGSTGFEQYF NA NA TRBJ2-7 TRBV29-1
TGCAGCGTTGTGTATATGCCTGGAAACACCATATATTTT CSVVYMPGNTIYF NA NA TRBJ1-3 TRBV29-1
TGTGCCAGCAGCGGCAGGACAGACCAAGAGACCCAGTACTTC CASSGRTDQETQYF NA NA TRBJ2-5 TRBV7-9
TGTGCCAGCAGTTTACCCGCAGGGAAGAACGAGCAGTACTTC CASSLPAGKNEQYF NA few TRBJ2-7 TRBV28
TGCAGTGCTAGGGTGGTTTCAGACTTCTACGAGCAGTACTTC CSARVVSDFYEQYF NA many TRBJ2-7 TRBV20-1
TGTGCCAGCAGCCCCTCAACAGGGCTGGTCGGGGCCAACGTCCTGACTTTC CASSPSTGLVGANVLTF NA NA TRBJ2-6 TRBV7-9
TGTGCCACCAGTGATTTGAATCCGGAAAGCACAGATACGCAGTATTTT CATSDLNPESTDTQYF NA NA TRBJ2-3 TRBV24-1
TGTGCCAGCAGCCGAGGCGGCTCGAACACTGAAGCTTTCTTT CASSRGGSNTEAFF NA many TRBJ1-1 TRBV7-9
TGTGCCAGCAGTGAAGGGGGTAGCGGACACACCGGGGAGCTGTTTTTT CASSEGGSGHTGELFF NA many TRBJ2-2 TRBV6-1
TGTGCCAGCAGTGCTCCGACAGCCCAGGGGCGGACTGAAGCTTTCTTT CASSAPTAQGRTEAFF NA NA TRBJ1-1 TRBV2
TGTGCCAGCACCCCAACAGGGGGCGCGAACACCATATATTTT CASTPTGGANTIYF TRBD1 many TRBJ1-3 TRBV12-3/TRBV12-4
TGCAGCGCTGTGGTGGACATACAGGGGGCTGGGACTGAAGCTTTCTTT CSAVVDIQGAGTEAFF TRBD1 NA TRBJ1-1 TRBV29-1
TGTGCCAGTAGTATAGGGGACAGACTTCGACGGAACACTGAAGCTTTCTTT CASSIGDRLRRNTEAFF TRBD1 NA TRBJ1-1 TRBV19
TGTGCCAGCAGCTTAGTACCCGGGCAGGGGGGAAATGAAAAACTGTTTTTT CASSLVPGQGGNEKLFF TRBD1 once TRBJ1-4 TRBV7-9
TGTGCCAGCAGGAGCGTTCTCCTGGGAGAGCAGTACTTC CASRSVLLGEQYF NA NA TRBJ2-7 TRBV28
TGCGCCAGCAGCCAGGAAGATGTGGCAGGGAGGGAAGTTAATCAGCCCCAGCATTTT CASSQEDVAGREVNQPQHF NA few TRBJ1-5 TRBV4-1
TGTGCCAGCAGCGACAGGAGCTCTGGGGCCAACGTCCTGACTTTC CASSDRSSGANVLTF NA NA TRBJ2-6 TRBV6-1
TGTGCCAGCAGTCAACAGGGGGCAGATGGCTACACCTTC CASSQQGADGYTF TRBD1 many TRBJ1-2 TRBV28